This record covers a single T cell receptor (beta chain). This record belongs to a study of PD-L1 blockade in urothelial cancer. Study summary: The study recovered a median of 141,255 T cells per blood sample.

Time point indicated: pretreatment peripheral blood. The diagnosis in patients was locally advanced or metastatic urothelial carcinoma. Every PCR was spiked with synthetic TCR analog templates. TCRdb's copy holds only in-frame clones and misses some; the assay was immunoSEQ multiplex PCR. The sample shows tens of thousands of clones, approximately 88% of them seen only once. CDR3 size: 15 residues. The germline gives CDR1 LNHDA, CDR2 SQIVND (reference sequence). The trim removed 6 bases at V and 4 bases at J, leaving 12 bases unmatched. This TCR derives from a woman aged 80 or over with urothelial cancer. The sequencing used PBMCs, collected around atezolizumab (anti-PD-L1) treatment. The genes are TRBV19 and TRBJ2-7, with 7 bases that match TRBD1. CDR3 nucleotides: TGTGCCAGTAGGAAGACAGGGAGTCAACAATACGAGCAGTACTTC. It encodes CASRKTGSQQYEQYF.